A selection of T cell receptor delta chains follows, all from one sample in a study of Vδ1+ human thymocytes. TCRdb processed the multiplex PCR reads again with the CATT caller. Of roughly 76,000 delta-chain clones detected, 30% to 40% appear once; the ten largest clones hold about 0.24%. Sequenced sample: Vdelta1+ gamma-delta thymocytes from the thymus. These receptors were taken from a boy younger than two who had congenital heart surgery. The CDR3 runs from the conserved cysteine through the conserved F or W. Each record gives: clone size, J gene, V gene, CDR3 length, D gene, CDR3 DNA, CDR3 protein. A D gene is named only where the DNA matches it firmly. Clone size is shown for a subset of rows, as once, few, many or a class of expanded clone.

size: few; J: TRDJ1; V: TRDV1; length: 20; D: TRDD3; DNA: TGTGCTCTTGGGGAGGCAGATCGGTCCTGGGCTGGGGGATACTTGGGGCGACTCATCTTT; CDR3: CALGEADRSWAGGYLGRLIF
size: -; J: TRDJ1; V: TRDV1; length: 20; D: TRDD2; DNA: TGTGCTCTTGGGGAACTAAACCTTCCTAGGTCCGGCGTAAATAGGGTAAAACTCATCTTT; CDR3: CALGELNLPRSGVNRVKLIF
size: -; J: TRDJ1; V: TRDV1; length: 16; D: -; DNA: TGTGCTCTTGGGGAACTCCTCCCTGTGACCACCGATAAACTCATCTTT; CDR3: CALGELLPVTTDKLIF
size: few; J: TRDJ1; V: TRDV1; length: 22; D: TRDD3; DNA: TGTGCTCTTGGGGAATGGAACTCCTACGACGGACTGGGGGATACGAACACCGATAAACTCATCTTT; CDR3: CALGEWNSYDGLGDTNTDKLIF
size: once; J: TRDJ1; V: TRDV1; length: 21; D: -; DNA: TGTGCTCTTAGGGAACTAACCGGGAAGAGGGGGGTCCGAGCATACACCGATAAACTCATCTTT; CDR3: CALRELTGKRGVRAYTDKLIF
size: -; J: TRDJ1; V: TRDV1; length: 21; D: TRDD3; DNA: TGTGCTCTTGGGGAACTACACTTCCCCGCTTACTGGGGCTCTTACACCGATAAACTCATCTTT; CDR3: CALGELHFPAYWGSYTDKLIF
size: -; J: TRDJ1; V: TRDV1; length: 23; D: TRDD3; DNA: TGTGCTCTTGGGGAACTACCTACCTCCTTCGGGCGTTGGGGATACCTGTACACCGATAAACTCATCTTT; CDR3: CALGELPTSFGRWGYLYTDKLIF
size: -; J: TRDJ1; V: TRDV1; length: 17; D: TRDD3; DNA: TGTGCTCTTGGGGAGGTTACTACGTCCTGGGGGGCCGATAAACTCATCTTT; CDR3: CALGEVTTSWGADKLIF
size: -; J: TRDJ1; V: TRDV1; length: 17; D: TRDD3; DNA: TGTGCTCTTGGGGAACTAGTCATTGACTGGGGGACCGATAAACTCATCTTT; CDR3: CALGELVIDWGTDKLIF
size: -; J: TRDJ1; V: TRDV1; length: 22; D: -; DNA: TGTGCTCTTGGGACCCAGAGCCACGCGAAGGGAGGGTACAGGACGTACACCGATAAACTCATCTTT; CDR3: CALGTQSHAKGGYRTYTDKLIF
size: few; J: TRDJ1; V: TRDV1; length: 12; D: -; DNA: TGTGCTCTCGGGGCGTACACCGATAAACTCATCTTT; CDR3: CALGAYTDKLIF
size: few; J: TRDJ1; V: TRDV1; length: 21; D: TRDD3; DNA: TGTGCTCTTGGGGAACGTCCCCGTTTCTTCCTCCTGGGGGACCACACCGATAAACTCATCTTT; CDR3: CALGERPRFFLLGDHTDKLIF
size: -; J: TRDJ1; V: TRDV2; length: 22; D: TRDD3; DNA: TGTGCCTGTGACACCGGAGGAGCACTGGGGGATAAAGTTAAGGGGGACACCGATAAACTCATCTTT; CDR3: CACDTGGALGDKVKGDTDKLIF
size: few; J: TRDJ1; V: TRDV1; length: 14; D: -; DNA: TGTGCTCTTGGGGAACTTTCCCCGGGCGATAAACTCATCTTT; CDR3: CALGELSPGDKLIF
size: -; J: TRDJ1; V: TRDV1; length: 20; D: -; DNA: TGTGCTCTTGGGGAGTTCCCAGGGACGAGAGATACGGCGTACACCGATAAACTCATCTTT; CDR3: CALGEFPGTRDTAYTDKLIF
size: once; J: TRDJ1; V: TRDV1; length: 22; D: TRDD3; DNA: TGTGCTCTTGGGAAACTTGGTGGGGACCGGTACTGGGGGATGGAGGGTACCGATAAACTCATCTTT; CDR3: CALGKLGGDRYWGMEGTDKLIF
size: -; J: TRDJ1; V: TRDV1; length: 21; D: TRDD3; DNA: TGTGCTCTTGGGGAAACTTCCTACGTCTTAACTGGGGGATACGCTAGGTTTAAACTCATCTTT; CDR3: CALGETSYVLTGGYARFKLIF
size: few; J: TRDJ1; V: TRDV1; length: 14; D: -; DNA: TGTGCTCTTGGGGAACTTGGCTCCTACTCGAAACTCATCTTT; CDR3: CALGELGSYSKLIF
size: -; J: TRDJ2; V: TRDV1; length: 18; D: -; DNA: TGTGCTCTTGGGAAAAAACCGGACTGGGATTTTTTGACAGCACAACTCTTCTTT; CDR3: CALGKKPDWDFLTAQLFF
size: -; J: TRDJ1; V: TRDV1; length: 17; D: -; DNA: TGTGCTCTTGGGGAACCCCGGGAATTCCAGTACACCGATAAACTCATCTTT; CDR3: CALGEPREFQYTDKLIF
size: -; J: TRDJ1; V: TRDV1; length: 18; D: TRDD3; DNA: TGTGCTCTTGGGGAAGGGGTACTGGGGGATCCCCACACCGATAAACTCATCTTT; CDR3: CALGEGVLGDPHTDKLIF
size: -; J: TRDJ1; V: TRDV1; length: 12; D: -; DNA: TGTGCTCTTGGTCTGTACACCGATAAACTCATCTTT; CDR3: CALGLYTDKLIF
size: few; J: TRDJ1; V: TRDV1; length: 28; D: TRDD3; DNA: TGTGCTCTTGGGGAACTGGGGGCGAACTCCTCCCATCGGCAACCCATGGGGGATACCTTAGGGAACACCGATAAACTCATCTTT; CDR3: CALGELGANSSHRQPMGDTLGNTDKLIF
size: -; J: TRDJ1; V: TRDV2; length: 21; D: TRDD3; DNA: TGTGCCTGTGCCAAATACTGGGGGATACGGGCCCGCCCGGGGAACACCGATAAACTCATCTTT; CDR3: CACAKYWGIRARPGNTDKLIF
size: few; J: TRDJ1; V: TRDV1; length: 21; D: TRDD3; DNA: TGTGCTCTTGGGGCCCCCCGGGCCTTATTACTGGGGGATCGTTGCGCCGATAAACTCATCTTT; CDR3: CALGAPRALLLGDRCADKLIF
size: -; J: TRDJ1; V: TRDV2; length: 15; D: -; DNA: TGTGCCTGTGACACCGAGAAAGGGCGGGGTTATAAACTCATCTTT; CDR3: CACDTEKGRGYKLIF
size: once; J: TRDJ1; V: TRDV2; length: 20; D: TRDD3; DNA: TGTGCCACCTTGATGGCTGTAGTGGGGGATATCTCTGGCTTTACCTATAAACTCATCTTT; CDR3: CATLMAVVGDISGFTYKLIF
size: -; J: TRDJ1; V: TRDV2; length: 21; D: TRDD3; DNA: TGTGCCTGTGACACTATCAGGGGTCAAGTGCGGGGGATACGTGGCACCGATAAACTCATCTTT; CDR3: CACDTIRGQVRGIRGTDKLIF
size: -; J: TRDJ1; V: TRDV1; length: 22; D: -; DNA: TGTGCTCTTGGGGAAAGGTCCCTTCCTCCCCTCTGGGGGACCCCGGGGACCGATAAACTCATCTTT; CDR3: CALGERSLPPLWGTPGTDKLIF
size: -; J: TRDJ1; V: TRDV1; length: 20; D: TRDD3; DNA: TGTGCTCTTGGTATGGTAGAGGTTGGGGGATACCGGAGGTACACCGATAAACTCATCTTT; CDR3: CALGMVEVGGYRRYTDKLIF
size: -; J: TRDJ1; V: TRDV1; length: 21; D: TRDD3; DNA: TGTGCTCTTGGGGAAGGTGGGACTGCTGGGGGTAACACCATCAGGACCGATAAACTCATCTTT; CDR3: CALGEGGTAGGNTIRTDKLIF
size: few; J: TRDJ1; V: TRDV1; length: 19; D: TRDD3; DNA: TGTGCTCTTGGGCTCGACCCCCGTACTGGGGGATTGCGCACCGATAAACTCATCTTT; CDR3: CALGLDPRTGGLRTDKLIF
size: -; J: TRDJ1; V: TRDV1; length: 20; D: -; DNA: TGTGCTCTCCAAGAAGGCCTTCCTACTTCCACTGGGGGACGCACCGATAAACTCATCTTT; CDR3: CALQEGLPTSTGGRTDKLIF
size: -; J: TRDJ1; V: TRDV1; length: 19; D: -; DNA: TGTGCTCTTGGGGAACTTATCTGGGCTGGGAACCATTACACCGATAAACTCATCTTT; CDR3: CALGELIWAGNHYTDKLIF
size: few; J: TRDJ1; V: TRDV1; length: 19; D: TRDD3; DNA: TGTGCTCTTGGGGAAATAGAGAGGGATACCTATCATTGCACCGATAAACTCATCTTT; CDR3: CALGEIERDTYHCTDKLIF
size: few; J: TRDJ1; V: TRDV1; length: 20; D: TRDD3; DNA: TGTGCTCTTGGGGTAGGCCTTCCTACCCACTGGGGGATACCCCCCGATAAACTCATCTTT; CDR3: CALGVGLPTHWGIPPDKLIF